The next 19 T cell receptor beta chains were all read from a single sample in a study of cytomegalovirus exposure and HLA in healthy donors. The PCR employed 60 Vbeta primers together with 13 Jbeta primers. Assay used: immunoSEQ multiplex PCR; TCRdb lists only in-frame clones, some missing. This sample has roughly 150,000 clones, with approximately 80% found just once. Sequencing was done on a sample of PBMCs. These receptors were obtained from a woman between 40 and 50 years old in good health and CMV-seronegative.

The J gene is TRBJ2-7, the V gene TRBV5-4; 7 bases line up with TRBD2. The germline CDR1 and CDR2 sequences are SGHNT and YYREEE (reference sequence). V shed 4 bases and J 4 bases; nucleotides not matched to a gene: 11. This CDR3 region has 15 residues. The CDR3 region is CASSPQPGRGYEQYF. CDR3 in DNA: TGTGCCAGCAGCCCCCAGCCGGGGCGGGGGTACGAGCAGTACTTC.

The V call is TRBV5-5, the J call TRBJ2-5, with 9 nucleotides matching TRBD2. With V trimmed by 4 bases and J by 4 bases, 14 bases remained unmatched. The CDR3 is 17 amino acids. Germline V gives CDR1 SGHKS, CDR2 YYEKEE (reference sequence). In DNA form, the CDR3 reads TGTGCCAGCAGCATGATAGGTGTAGCGGGGGTAGCAGAGACCCAGTACTTC. Its translation is CASSMIGVAGVAETQYF.

The V gene is TRBV30, the J gene TRBJ2-2, with a tentative D call TRBD1 (7 bases). This CDR3 spans 14 amino acids. Germline V lookup: CDR1 GTSNPN, CDR2 SVGIG (reference sequence). Trimming took off 8 bases at V and 6 bases at J, with 19 bases between the two ends. The DNA for the CDR3 is TGTGCCCAGGAGGAGGGGGCTGTTGCCGGGGAGCTGTTTTTT. It specifies CAQEEGAVAGELFF.

Note on this clone: The sample holds other DNA sequences that translate to the same CDR3. The chain links TRBV9 to TRBJ2-1; 8 nucleotides align to TRBD2. CDR3 length equals 15 residues. Germline lookup yields CDR1 SGDLS and CDR2 YYNGEE. The ends lost 2 bases at V and 0 bases at J; junction bases unmatched: 1. CDR3 sequence reads: CASSVSGSSYNEQFF. The CDR3 coding sequence is TGTGCCAGCAGCGTCAGCGGGAGCTCCTACAATGAGCAGTTCTTC.

The chain links TRBV9 to TRBJ2-1; 11 bases are shared with TRBD2. CDR3 length equals 13 residues. J was trimmed by 10 bases and V by 3 bases; bases with no gene match: 3. Germline CDR1 SGDLS, CDR2 YYNGEE. CDR3: CASSETSGSEQFF. CDR3 nucleotide sequence: TGTGCCAGCAGCGAAACTAGCGGGAGCGAGCAGTTCTTC. Drawing the rest from reference TRBV9 and TRBJ2-1, the complete variable domain is DSGVTQTPKHLITATGQRVTLRCSPRSGDLSVYWYQQSLDQGLQFLIQYYNGEERAKGNILERFSAQQFPDLHSELNLSSLELGDSALYFCASSETSGSEQFFGPGTRLTVL.

This clone came up once. V usage is TRBV28 and J usage is TRBJ2-3; 12 positions agree with TRBD2. This CDR3 has 16 residues. In germline, CDR1 is MDHEN, CDR2 SYDVKM. Trimming at V came to 7 bases and at J to 0 bases, leaving 5 bases not matched to a gene. CDR3 nucleotides: TGTGCCAGCAACCTAGCGGGGGGGCCGAGCACAGATACGCAGTATTTT. This translates into CASNLAGGPSTDTQYF.

The chain has TRBV7-8 and TRBJ1-5; D remains ambiguous. Germline V gene data show CDR1 as SGHVS and CDR2 as FQNEAQ. The CDR3 runs 13 residues. V gave up 1 base and J gave up 6 bases, with 7 bases separating them. The CDR3 nucleotides read TGTGCCAGCAGCTTAGGACGGAGTCAGCCCCAGCATTTT. Protein sequence: CASSLGRSQPQHF.

The gene calls are TRBV28 and TRBJ2-1, with TRBD2 matching over 7 bases. The germline CDR1 and CDR2 sequences are MDHEN and SYDVKM. This CDR3 has 12 residues. After removal of 5 bases from V and 14 bases from J, the junction contained 9 bases not matched to a gene. The CDR3 is CASSLTAREEFF. The CDR3 DNA sequence: TGTGCCAGCAGTCTGACTGCACGGGAGGAGTTCTTC.

J is TRBJ2-5 and V is TRBV4-3; the match to TRBD1 covers 8 bases. CDR3 size: 15 residues. V shed 3 bases, J shed 5 bases, and the junction held 8 bases outside the gene matches. The germline gives CDR1 LGHNA, CDR2 YSLEER. CDR3 loop: CASSQGQGAGETQYF. As DNA, the CDR3 is TGCGCCAGCAGCCAGGGGCAGGGGGCGGGGGAGACCCAGTACTTC.

This clone was seen more than once but under ten times. The rearrangement uses TRBV5-1 and TRBJ2-1, with 15 bases aligning to TRBD2. CDR3 length equals 16 residues. Germline assignment: CDR1 SGHRS and CDR2 YFSETQ. The V gene end was trimmed by 0 bases and the J gene end by 8 bases; junction bases not matched to a gene: 3. As DNA, the CDR3 is TGCGCCAGCAGCTTGGGAGGGACTAGCGGGGGGTATGAGCAGTTCTTC. Translated: CASSLGGTSGGYEQFF.

The chain couples TRBV5-1 to TRBJ1-1; TRBD1 agrees at 9 bases. Germline CDR1 and CDR2: SGHRS and YFSETQ. This CDR3 spans 17 amino acids. The V gene end was trimmed by 2 bases and the J gene end by 0 bases; junction bases not matched to a gene: 8. This CDR3 reads CASSLSPGQGMNTEAFF. The CDR3 nucleotides are TGCGCCAGCAGCTTATCGCCGGGACAGGGAATGAACACTGAAGCTTTCTTT.

The chain joins TRBV4-3 to TRBJ2-2; TRBD1 is a possible D gene (5 bases). From germline, CDR1 is LGHNA and CDR2 YSLEER. The CDR3 totals 14 residues. Trimming took 3 bases from V and 0 from J, leaving 5 bases between them. The CDR3 region is CASSQGPNTGELFF. The CDR3, as DNA: TGCGCCAGCAGCCAGGGGCCGAACACCGGGGAGCTGTTTTTT.

This sequence joins TRBV28 and TRBJ1-2, with D unclear. The germline gives CDR1 MDHEN, CDR2 SYDVKM. CDR3 size: 14 residues. Trimming left V 3 bases short and J 2 bases short, with 10 bases between. CDR3 DNA sequence: TGTGCCAGCAGTTTTATGATGGAGAACTATGGCTACACCTTC. Translation: CASSFMMENYGYTF.

J is TRBJ2-3 and V is TRBV5-4; 7 bases agree with TRBD2. V shed 2 bases, J shed 1 base, and the junction held 1 base outside the gene matches. Germline V gene lookup returns CDR1 SGHNT and CDR2 YYREEE (reference sequence). This CDR3 comprises 14 residues. This chain's CDR3 is CASSFAGGTDTQYF. Written as DNA, the CDR3 is TGTGCCAGCAGCTTTGCGGGGGGCACAGATACGCAGTATTTT.

The chain joins TRBV11-3 to TRBJ2-7; D may be TRBD1 (5 bases). V lost 2 bases and J 10 bases, leaving 18 bases between the germline ends. The CDR3 extends over 14 amino acids. Germline CDR1 is SGHNT and CDR2 is YENEEA. The CDR3 bases are TGTGCCAGCAGCTTATTCCAGGCAGGGAAGCAACAGTACTTC. Translated, it gives CASSLFQAGKQQYF.

The chain recombines TRBV7-2 with TRBJ2-5, with D perhaps TRBD2 (6 bases). CDR1 and CDR2 (germline): SGHTA, FQGNSA. The CDR3 runs 14 residues. V was clipped by 1 base and J by 1 base, with 7 bases between them. CDR3 amino acids: CASSLERAQETQYF. The CDR3 DNA follows: TGTGCCAGCAGCTTAGAGCGGGCCCAAGAGACCCAGTACTTC.

In regard to this clone: No conserved phenylalanine or tryptophan ends this CDR3, so it is likely a read error. The chain uses TRBV14 and TRBJ2-7, with D possibly matching TRBD1 (5 bases). Trimming took 1 base from V and 1 from J, leaving 11 bases between them. The CDR3 is 15 residues long. Per germline, CDR1 SGHDN and CDR2 FVKESK. The CDR3 DNA reads as TGTGCCAGCAGCCAAGGGGCAGGGCTTTCCTACGAGCAGTACCTC. It encodes CASSQGAGLSYEQYL.

The rearrangement uses TRBV9 and TRBJ1-2, with 9 bases that match TRBD1. The germline V gene encodes CDR1 SGDLS and CDR2 YYNGEE. CDR3 size: 16 residues. V was pared by 1 base and J by 5 bases, with 9 bases of the junction left unmatched. This chain's CDR3 is CASSVLSTGGFYGYTF. The CDR3 DNA sequence: TGTGCCAGCAGCGTACTTTCCACAGGGGGCTTTTATGGCTACACCTTC.

The chain uses TRBV7-8 and TRBJ2-5; the D gene is possibly TRBD1 (6 bases). Germline CDR1 SGHVS, CDR2 FQNEAQ. The CDR3 runs to 17 residues. V shed 6 bases and J shed 0 bases, with 20 bases lying between them. The DNA of the CDR3 is TGTGCCAGCAGACCCCTACCTGGACAGAAGTACCAAGAGACCCAGTACTTC. Its translation is CASRPLPGQKYQETQYF.